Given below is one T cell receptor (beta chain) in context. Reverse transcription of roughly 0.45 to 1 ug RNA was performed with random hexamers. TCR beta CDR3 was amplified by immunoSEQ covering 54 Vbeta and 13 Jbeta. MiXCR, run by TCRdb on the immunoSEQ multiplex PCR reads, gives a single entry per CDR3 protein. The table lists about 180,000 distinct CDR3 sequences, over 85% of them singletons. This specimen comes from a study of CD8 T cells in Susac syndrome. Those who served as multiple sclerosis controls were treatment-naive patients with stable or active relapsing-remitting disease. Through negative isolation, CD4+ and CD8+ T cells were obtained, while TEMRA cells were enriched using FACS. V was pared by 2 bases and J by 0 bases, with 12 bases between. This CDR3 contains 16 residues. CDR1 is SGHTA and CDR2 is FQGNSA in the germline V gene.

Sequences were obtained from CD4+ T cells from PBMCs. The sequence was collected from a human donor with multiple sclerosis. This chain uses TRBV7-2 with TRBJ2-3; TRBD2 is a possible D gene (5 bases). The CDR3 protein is CASSLMRVSSTDTQYF. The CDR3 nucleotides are TGTGCCAGCAGCTTAATGCGGGTTTCTAGCACAGATACGCAGTATTTT.